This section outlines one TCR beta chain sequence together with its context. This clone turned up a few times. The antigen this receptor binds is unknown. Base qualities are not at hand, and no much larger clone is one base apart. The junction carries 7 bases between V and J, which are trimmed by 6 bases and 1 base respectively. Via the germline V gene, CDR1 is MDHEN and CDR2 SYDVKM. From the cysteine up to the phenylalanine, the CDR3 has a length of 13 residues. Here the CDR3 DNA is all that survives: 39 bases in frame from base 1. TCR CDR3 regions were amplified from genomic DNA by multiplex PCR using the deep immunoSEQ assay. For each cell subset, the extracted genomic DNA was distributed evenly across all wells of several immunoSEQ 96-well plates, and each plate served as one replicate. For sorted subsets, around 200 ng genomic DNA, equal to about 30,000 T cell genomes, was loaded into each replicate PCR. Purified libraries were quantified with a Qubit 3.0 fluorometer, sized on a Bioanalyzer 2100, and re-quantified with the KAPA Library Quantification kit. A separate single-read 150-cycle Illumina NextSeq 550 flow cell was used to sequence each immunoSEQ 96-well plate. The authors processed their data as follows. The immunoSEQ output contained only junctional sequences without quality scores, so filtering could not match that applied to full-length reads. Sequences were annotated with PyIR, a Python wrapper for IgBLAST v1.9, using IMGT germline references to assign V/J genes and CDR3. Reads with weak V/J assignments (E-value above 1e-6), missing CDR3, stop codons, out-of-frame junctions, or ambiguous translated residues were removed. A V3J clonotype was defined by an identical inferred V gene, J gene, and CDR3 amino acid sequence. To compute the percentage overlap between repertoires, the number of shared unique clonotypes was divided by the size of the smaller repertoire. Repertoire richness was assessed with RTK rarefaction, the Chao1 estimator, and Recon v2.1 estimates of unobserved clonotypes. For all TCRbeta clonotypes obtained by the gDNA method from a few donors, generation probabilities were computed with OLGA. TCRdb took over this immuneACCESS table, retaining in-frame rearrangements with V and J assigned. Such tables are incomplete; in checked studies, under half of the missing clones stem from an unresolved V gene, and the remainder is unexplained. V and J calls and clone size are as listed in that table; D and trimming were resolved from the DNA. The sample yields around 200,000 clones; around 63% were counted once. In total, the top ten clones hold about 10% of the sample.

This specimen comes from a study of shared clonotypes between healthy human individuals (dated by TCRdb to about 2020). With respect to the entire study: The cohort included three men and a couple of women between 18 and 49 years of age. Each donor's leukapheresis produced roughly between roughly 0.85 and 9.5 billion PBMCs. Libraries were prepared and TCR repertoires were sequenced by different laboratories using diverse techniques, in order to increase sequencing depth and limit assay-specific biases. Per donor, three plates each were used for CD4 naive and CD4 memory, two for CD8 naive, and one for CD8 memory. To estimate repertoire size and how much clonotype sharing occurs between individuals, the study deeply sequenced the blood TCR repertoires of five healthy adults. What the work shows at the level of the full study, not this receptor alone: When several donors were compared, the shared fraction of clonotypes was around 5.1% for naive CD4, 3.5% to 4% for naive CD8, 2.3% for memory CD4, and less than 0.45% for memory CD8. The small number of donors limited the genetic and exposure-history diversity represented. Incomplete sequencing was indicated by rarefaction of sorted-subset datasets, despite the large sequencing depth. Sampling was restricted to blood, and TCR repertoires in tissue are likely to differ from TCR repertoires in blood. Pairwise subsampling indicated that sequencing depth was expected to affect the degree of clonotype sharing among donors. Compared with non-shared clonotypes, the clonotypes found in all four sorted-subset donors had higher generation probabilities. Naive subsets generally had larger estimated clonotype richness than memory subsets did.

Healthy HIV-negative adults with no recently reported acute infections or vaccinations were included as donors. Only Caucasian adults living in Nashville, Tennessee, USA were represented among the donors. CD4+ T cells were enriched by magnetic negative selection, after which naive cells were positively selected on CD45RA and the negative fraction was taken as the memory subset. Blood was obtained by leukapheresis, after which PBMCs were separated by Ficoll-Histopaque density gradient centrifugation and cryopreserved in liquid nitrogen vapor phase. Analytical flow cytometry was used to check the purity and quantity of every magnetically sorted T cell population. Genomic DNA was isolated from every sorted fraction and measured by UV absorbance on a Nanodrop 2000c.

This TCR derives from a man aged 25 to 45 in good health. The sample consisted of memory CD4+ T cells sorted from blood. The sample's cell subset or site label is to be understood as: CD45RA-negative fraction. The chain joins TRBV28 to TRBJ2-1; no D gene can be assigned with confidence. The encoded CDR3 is CASSPESYNEQFF. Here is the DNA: TGTGCCAGCAGCCCCGAGTCCTACAATGAGCAGTTCTTC.